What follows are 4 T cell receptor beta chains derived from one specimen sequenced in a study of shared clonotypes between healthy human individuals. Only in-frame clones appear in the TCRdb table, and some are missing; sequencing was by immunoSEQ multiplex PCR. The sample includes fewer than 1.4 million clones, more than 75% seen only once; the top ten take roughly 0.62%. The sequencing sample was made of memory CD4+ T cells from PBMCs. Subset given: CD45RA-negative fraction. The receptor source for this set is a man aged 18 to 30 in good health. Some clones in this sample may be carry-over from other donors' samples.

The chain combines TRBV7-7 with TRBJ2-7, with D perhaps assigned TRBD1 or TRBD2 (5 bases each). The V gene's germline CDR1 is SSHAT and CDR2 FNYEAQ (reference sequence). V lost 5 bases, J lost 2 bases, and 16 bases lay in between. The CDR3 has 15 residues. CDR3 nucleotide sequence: TGTGCCAGCAGCCGAGGGGACGGAACAGCCTACGAGCAGTACTTC. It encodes CASSRGDGTAYEQYF.

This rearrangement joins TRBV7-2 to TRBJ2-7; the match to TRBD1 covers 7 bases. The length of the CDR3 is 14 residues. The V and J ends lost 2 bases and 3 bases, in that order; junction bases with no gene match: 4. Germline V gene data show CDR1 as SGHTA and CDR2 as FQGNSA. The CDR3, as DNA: TGTGCCAGCAGCTTACAAGGGGGCGGCTACGAGCAGTACTTC. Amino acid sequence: CASSLQGGGYEQYF.

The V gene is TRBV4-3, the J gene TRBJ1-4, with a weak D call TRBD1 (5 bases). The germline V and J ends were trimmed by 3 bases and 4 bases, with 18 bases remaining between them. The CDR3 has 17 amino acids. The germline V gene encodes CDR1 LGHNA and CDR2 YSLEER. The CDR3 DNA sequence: TGCGCCAGCAGCCAGGCAACCGGGGCCCAGGGTAATGAAAAACTGTTTTTT. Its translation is CASSQATGAQGNEKLFF.

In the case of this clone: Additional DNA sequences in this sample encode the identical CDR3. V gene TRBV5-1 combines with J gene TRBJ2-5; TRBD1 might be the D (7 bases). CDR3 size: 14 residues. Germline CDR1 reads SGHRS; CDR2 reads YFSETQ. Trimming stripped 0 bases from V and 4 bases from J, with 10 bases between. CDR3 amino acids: CASSLGQGGETQYF. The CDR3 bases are TGCGCCAGCAGCTTGGGTCAGGGGGGAGAGACCCAGTACTTC.